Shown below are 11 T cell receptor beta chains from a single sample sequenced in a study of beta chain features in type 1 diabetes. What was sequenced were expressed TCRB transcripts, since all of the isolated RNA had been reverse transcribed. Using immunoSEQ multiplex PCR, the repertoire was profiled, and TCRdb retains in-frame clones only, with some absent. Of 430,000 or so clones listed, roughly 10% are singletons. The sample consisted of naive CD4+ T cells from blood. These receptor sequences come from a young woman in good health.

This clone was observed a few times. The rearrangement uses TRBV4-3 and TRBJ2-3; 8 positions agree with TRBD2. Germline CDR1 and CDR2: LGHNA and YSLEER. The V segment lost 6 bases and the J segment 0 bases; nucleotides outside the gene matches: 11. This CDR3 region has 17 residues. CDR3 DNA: TGCGCCAGCAGTGAAAGAGGAGCGGGAGATAGCACAGATACGCAGTATTTT. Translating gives CASSERGAGDSTDTQYF.

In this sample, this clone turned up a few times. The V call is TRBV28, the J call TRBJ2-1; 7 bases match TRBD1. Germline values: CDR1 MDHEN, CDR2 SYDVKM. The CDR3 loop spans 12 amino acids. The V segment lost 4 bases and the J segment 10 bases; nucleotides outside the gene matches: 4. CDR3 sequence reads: CASSSQGLEQFF. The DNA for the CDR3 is TGTGCCAGCAGTTCACAGGGGCTGGAGCAGTTCTTC.

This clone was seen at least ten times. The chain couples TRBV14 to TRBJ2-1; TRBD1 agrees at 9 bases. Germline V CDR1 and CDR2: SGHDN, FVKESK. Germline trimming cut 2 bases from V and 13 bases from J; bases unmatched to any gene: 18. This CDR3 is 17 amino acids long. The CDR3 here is CASSQCMPGQGRCRQFF. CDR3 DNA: TGTGCCAGCAGCCAATGCATGCCGGGACAGGGTCGGTGCCGACAGTTCTTC.

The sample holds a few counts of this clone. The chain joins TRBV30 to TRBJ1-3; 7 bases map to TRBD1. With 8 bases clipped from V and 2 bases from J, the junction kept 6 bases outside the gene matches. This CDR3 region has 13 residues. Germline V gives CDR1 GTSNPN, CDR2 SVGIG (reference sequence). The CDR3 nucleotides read TGTGCCAGATCGACAGGGCCTGGAAACACCATATATTTT. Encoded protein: CARSTGPGNTIYF.

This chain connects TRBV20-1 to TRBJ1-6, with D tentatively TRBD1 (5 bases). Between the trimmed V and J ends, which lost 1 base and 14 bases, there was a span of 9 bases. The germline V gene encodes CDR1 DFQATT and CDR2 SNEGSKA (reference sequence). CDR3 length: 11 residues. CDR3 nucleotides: TGCAGTGCTAGAGTGGGGCGGTCCCTCCACTTT. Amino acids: CSARVGRSLHF.

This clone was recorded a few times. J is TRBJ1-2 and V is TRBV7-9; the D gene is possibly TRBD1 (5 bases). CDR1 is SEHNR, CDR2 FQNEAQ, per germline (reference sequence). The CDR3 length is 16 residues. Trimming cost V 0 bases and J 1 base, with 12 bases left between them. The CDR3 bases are TGTGCCAGCAGCTTAGCGGGGGGATCTAATAACTATGGCTACACCTTC. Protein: CASSLAGGSNNYGYTF.

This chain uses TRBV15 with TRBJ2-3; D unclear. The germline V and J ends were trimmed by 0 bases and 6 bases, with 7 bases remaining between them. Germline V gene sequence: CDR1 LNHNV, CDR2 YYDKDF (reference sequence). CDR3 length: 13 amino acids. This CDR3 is CATSRDISDTQYF. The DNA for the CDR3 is TGTGCCACCAGCAGAGATATTTCCGATACGCAGTATTTT.

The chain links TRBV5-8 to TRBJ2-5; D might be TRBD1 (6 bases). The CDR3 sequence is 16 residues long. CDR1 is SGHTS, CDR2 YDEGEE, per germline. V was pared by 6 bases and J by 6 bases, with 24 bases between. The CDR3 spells CASTLIDRLEVQTQYF. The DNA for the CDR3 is TGTGCCAGCACCCTGATAGACAGGTTAGAGGTGCAGACCCAGTACTTC. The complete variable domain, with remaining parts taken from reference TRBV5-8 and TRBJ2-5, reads EAGVTQSPTHLIKTRGQQATLRCSPISGHTSVYWYQQALGLGLQFLLWYDEGEERNRGNFPPRFSGRQFPNYSSELNVNALELEDSALYLCASTLIDRLEVQTQYFGPGTRLLVL.

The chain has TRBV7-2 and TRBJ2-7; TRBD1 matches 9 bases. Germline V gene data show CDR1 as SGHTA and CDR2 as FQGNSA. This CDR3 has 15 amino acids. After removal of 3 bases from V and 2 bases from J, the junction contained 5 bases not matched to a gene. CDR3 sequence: CASSFTGTGPYEQYF. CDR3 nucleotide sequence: TGTGCCAGCAGCTTTACCGGGACAGGGCCCTACGAGCAGTACTTC.

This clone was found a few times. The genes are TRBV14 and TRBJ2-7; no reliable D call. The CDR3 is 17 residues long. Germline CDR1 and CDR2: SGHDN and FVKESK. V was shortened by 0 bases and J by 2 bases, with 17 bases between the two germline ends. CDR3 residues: CASSQDNKGRLTYEQYF. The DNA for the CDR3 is TGTGCCAGCAGCCAAGATAACAAGGGCAGGCTGACCTACGAGCAGTACTTC.

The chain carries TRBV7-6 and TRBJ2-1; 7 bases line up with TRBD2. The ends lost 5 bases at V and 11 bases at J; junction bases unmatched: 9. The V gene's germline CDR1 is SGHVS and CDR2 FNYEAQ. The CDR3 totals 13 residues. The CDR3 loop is CASSQGTSAQQFF. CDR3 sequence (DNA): TGTGCCAGCAGCCAGGGTACTAGCGCGCAGCAGTTCTTC.